This entry lists 19 T cell receptor beta chains sequenced from one sample in a study of brain T cells in children with intractable seizures. The repertoire was sequenced with immunoSEQ multiplex PCR; TCRdb's copy has only in-frame clones and lacks some. The sample has hundreds of thousands of clones, 85% to 95% seen once. Time point noted: blood from clinic visit 5 months post-surgery; TSC patient then seizure free. Here the sequenced sample was peripheral blood, taken more than 4 months after surgery. These receptors originate from a boy less than two years old with tuberous sclerosis and intractable seizures.

The chain links TRBV3-1 (or the pseudogene TRBV3-2) to TRBJ1-4, with TRBD1 identical over 7 bases. Trimming at V came to 8 bases and at J to 7 bases, leaving 19 bases not matched to a gene. This CDR3 is 17 amino acids long. In germline, CDR1 is LGHDT, CDR2 YNNKEL (reference sequence). The CDR3 sequence: CASGDRVYTGAAEKLFF. The CDR3 DNA reads as TGTGCCAGCGGGGACCGGGTTTACACAGGGGCGGCTGAAAAACTGTTTTTT.

The chain employs TRBV5-6 and TRBJ1-4; possible D gene TRBD1, 5 bases. Germline CDR1 SGHDT, CDR2 YYEEEE. The CDR3 contains 16 residues. The ends were cut back, 2 bases at V and 2 bases at J, with 13 bases in the middle. CDR3 coding DNA: TGTGCCAGCAGCTTACGGAGGGGTTACACTAATGAAAAACTGTTTTTT. This sequence encodes CASSLRRGYTNEKLFF.

The gene calls are TRBV7-9 and TRBJ1-2; D is ambiguous. The length of the CDR3 is 14 residues. V was clipped by 3 bases and J by 4 bases, with 12 bases between them. In germline, CDR1 is SEHNR, CDR2 FQNEAQ (reference sequence). CDR3 amino acids: CASSFTVSGYGYTF. CDR3 sequence (DNA): TGTGCCAGCAGCTTCACCGTGAGTGGCTATGGCTACACCTTC.

The rearrangement uses TRBV4-1 and TRBJ2-3; D is perhaps TRBD1 (7 bases). The CDR3 is made up of 16 amino acids. The germline CDR1 and CDR2 sequences are MGHRA and YSYEKL. V lost 1 base and J 5 bases, leaving 16 bases between the germline ends. The CDR3 DNA is TGCGCCAGCAGCCAAGTCAGAGGAGGGGGCCGAGATACGCAGTATTTT. Residues: CASSQVRGGGRDTQYF.

The chain carries TRBV4-1 and TRBJ1-4; tentatively, D is TRBD1 (6 bases). Looked up from germline, CDR1 is MGHRA and CDR2 is YSYEKL. The CDR3 runs to 19 residues. Trimming removed 4 bases at V and 0 bases at J, with 21 bases between. CDR3 amino acids: CASSREGGRLFATNEKLFF. The CDR3 DNA follows: TGCGCCAGCAGCCGAGAGGGGGGCCGACTCTTCGCAACTAATGAAAAACTGTTTTTT.

The CDR3 here is CASSDSSSYNEQFF. For the CDR3, the DNA is TGTGCCAGCAGCGACTCAAGCTCCTACAATGAGCAGTTCTTC. This chain links TRBV11-3 with TRBJ2-1; no reliable D call. Deletions cut 5 bases from V and 0 bases from J, with 8 bases between. This CDR3 region has 14 residues. The germline V gene encodes CDR1 SGHNT and CDR2 YENEEA.

The rearrangement joins TRBV6-1 to TRBJ1-3; 9 positions match TRBD1. In germline, CDR1 is MNHNS, CDR2 SASEGT. Trimming took 1 base from V and 9 from J; bases not matched to a gene: 4. The CDR3 runs to 14 residues. For the CDR3, the DNA is TGTGCCAGCAGTGAAGGGGACAGGGTCTTCACCATATATTTT. Translated: CASSEGDRVFTIYF.

V gene TRBV7-8 combines with J gene TRBJ1-1; D gene ambiguous. Germline CDR1 SGHVS, CDR2 FQNEAQ. Trimming stripped 5 bases from V and 1 base from J, with 8 bases between. This CDR3 has 13 residues. CDR3 bases: TGTGCCAGCAGCGGGCACGAGAACACTGAAGCTTTCTTT. It yields the protein CASSGHENTEAFF.

This clone appeared a single time. This rearrangement joins TRBV14 to TRBJ1-3; D gene ambiguous. V lost 0 bases and J 9 bases, leaving 15 bases between the germline ends. The CDR3 sequence is 15 residues long. Germline CDR1 reads SGHDN; CDR2 reads FVKESK. The CDR3 DNA sequence: TGTGCCAGCAGCCAAGATCGGCCGGAATGGGGCACCATATATTTT. It yields the protein CASSQDRPEWGTIYF.

The chain employs TRBV6-5 and TRBJ2-4; D might be TRBD1 (5 bases). The ends were cut back, 2 bases at V and 0 bases at J, with 11 bases in the middle. CDR3 length: 16 amino acids. CDR1 and CDR2 from the germline V gene are MNHEY and SVGAGI. The DNA of the CDR3 is TGTGCCAGCAGTTACGACAGACGAGTAGCCAAAAACATTCAGTACTTC. It codes for CASSYDRRVAKNIQYF.

The rearrangement joins TRBV27 to TRBJ1-2; tentatively, D is TRBD1 (5 bases). The V gene lost 1 base and the J gene lost 4 bases, with 22 bases spanning the gap. This CDR3 contains 18 residues. Germline V gene data show CDR1 as MNHEY and CDR2 as SMNVEV (reference sequence). The CDR3 DNA reads as TGTGCCAGCAGTTTATTACCCCTCGGGCAGGGAGGTAGCTATGGCTACACCTTC. This encodes CASSLLPLGQGGSYGYTF.

This chain uses TRBV5-6 with TRBJ1-2, with D unclear. The V and J ends lost 0 bases and 4 bases respectively, with 1 base between them. CDR3 size: 11 residues. CDR1 and CDR2 (germline): SGHDT, YYEEEE. CDR3 nucleotide sequence: TGTGCCAGCAGCTTGGCCTATGGCTACACCTTC. This gives the protein CASSLAYGYTF.

This chain connects TRBV7-6 to TRBJ2-3; D is undetermined. V was pared by 1 base and J by 0 bases, with 8 bases between. Germline CDR1 and CDR2: SGHVS and FNYEAQ. The CDR3 has 15 amino acids. CDR3 loop: CASSLGGTSTDTQYF. The CDR3 nucleotides read TGTGCCAGCAGCTTAGGGGGTACTAGCACAGATACGCAGTATTTT.

This CDR3 is CASRKGLRGGEQFF. CDR3 bases: TGTGCCAGCAGAAAGGGACTACGCGGCGGTGAGCAGTTCTTC. The rearrangement links TRBV6-4 to TRBJ2-1; 7 bases map to TRBD2. V trimming: 6 bases; J trimming: 9 bases; junction bases outside the gene matches: 11. The length of the CDR3 is 14 residues. Per germline, CDR1 MRHNA and CDR2 SNTAGT.

This clone has a single count. The V and J genes are TRBV19 and TRBJ1-4; a weak D match, TRBD1 (5 bases). The CDR3 length is 14 residues. Germline loops: CDR1 LNHDA, CDR2 SQIVND (reference sequence). V was clipped by 3 bases and J by 8 bases, with 13 bases between them. CDR3 loop: CASSIAREDEKLFF. The CDR3 nucleotides read TGTGCCAGTAGTATCGCCAGGGAGGACGAAAAACTGTTTTTT.

The rearrangement uses TRBV7-3 and TRBJ2-3, with 9 bases matching TRBD2. Germline trimming cut 0 bases from V and 10 bases from J; bases unmatched to any gene: 8. CDR3 size: 15 residues. The germline CDR1 and CDR2 sequences are SGHTA and FQGTGA. The CDR3 region has the DNA TGTGCCAGCAGCTTAACTAGCGGGAGTATGTATGCGCAGTATTTT. Its protein product is CASSLTSGSMYAQYF.

The chain carries TRBV7-9 and TRBJ1-5, with a possible D match to TRBD1 (5 bases). CDR3 size: 14 residues. CDR1 SEHNR and CDR2 FQNEAQ come from the germline V gene (reference sequence). Trimming shortened V by 5 bases and J by 3 bases, and 11 bases separated the two germline ends. The CDR3 here is CASSHTGNNQPQHF. The CDR3 nucleotides read TGTGCCAGCAGCCATACAGGAAACAATCAGCCCCAGCATTTT.

The chain joins TRBV12-2 to TRBJ2-1; no check of the table's D call, TRBD2, against the DNA was made. TRBV12-2 is noted as a pseudogene. This CDR3 is 15 amino acids long. CDR3 coding DNA: TGTGCAAGTCGCTTAGCGGGACTAGCGGACAATGAGCAGTTCTTC. Translating it yields CASRLAGLADNEQFF.

V and J are TRBV6-2 or TRBV6-3 and TRBJ1-1, with D maybe TRBD1 (6 bases). The CDR3 has 14 amino acids. Germline V gene sequence: CDR1 MNHEY, CDR2 SVGEGT. V lost 5 bases to trimming and J lost 1 base, with 11 bases between them. For the CDR3, the DNA is TGTGCCAGCAGTGTACAGGGACAGAACACTGAAGCTTTCTTT. This translates into CASSVQGQNTEAFF.